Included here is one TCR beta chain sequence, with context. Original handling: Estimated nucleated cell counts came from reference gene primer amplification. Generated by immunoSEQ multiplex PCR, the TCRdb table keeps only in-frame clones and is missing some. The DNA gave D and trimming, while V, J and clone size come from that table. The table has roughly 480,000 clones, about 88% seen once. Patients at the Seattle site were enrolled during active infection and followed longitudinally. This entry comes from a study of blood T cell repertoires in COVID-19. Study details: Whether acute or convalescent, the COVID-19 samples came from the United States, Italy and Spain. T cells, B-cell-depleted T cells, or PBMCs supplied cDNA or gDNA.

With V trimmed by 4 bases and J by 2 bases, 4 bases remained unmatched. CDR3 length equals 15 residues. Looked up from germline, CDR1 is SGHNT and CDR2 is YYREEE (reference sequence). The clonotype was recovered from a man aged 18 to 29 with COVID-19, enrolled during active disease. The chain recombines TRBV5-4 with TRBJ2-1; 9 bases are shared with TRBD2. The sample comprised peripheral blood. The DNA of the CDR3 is TGTGCCAGCAGCACAAGCGGGGGGACCTACAATGAGCAGTTCTTC. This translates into CASSTSGGTYNEQFF.